This T cell receptor (beta chain) was found in a study of shared clonotypes between healthy human individuals. V gave up 0 bases and J gave up 7 bases, with 10 bases separating them. Germline loops: CDR1 SGHRS, CDR2 YFSETQ. This CDR3 spans 13 amino acids. The repertoire was sequenced with immunoSEQ multiplex PCR; TCRdb's copy has only in-frame clones and lacks some. The sample holds 550,000 to 800,000 clones, 90% seen once. Input material: memory CD8+ T cells from PBMCs. Subset meaning: CD45RO+ cells pooled with CCR7-negative TemRA cells. This receptor was identified in a man between 18 and 29 years old in good health. Some clones in this sample may be carry-over from other donors' samples. This sequence joins TRBV5-1 and TRBJ1-2, with D possibly matching TRBD1 (5 bases). The CDR3: CASSLVKGAGYTF. CDR3 DNA: TGCGCCAGCAGCTTGGTGAAAGGGGCTGGCTACACCTTC.